The present entry profiles one TCR beta chain with its context. Per germline, CDR1 MNHNS and CDR2 SASEGT. V shed 3 bases, J shed 4 bases, and the junction held 14 bases outside the gene matches. The CDR3 is 17 amino acids. These data come from a study of OX40 agonist ivuxolimab in advanced cancers. The overall study: Patients were infused with ivuxolimab every 2 weeks at 0.01 to 10 mg/kg. Earlier treatment with anti-PD-1, anti-PD-L1 or anti-CTLA-4 was permitted, and roughly 40% had received some.

Patients had blood sampled at baseline and again on cycle 4 day 1 and cycle 7 day 1. The assay was immunoSEQ multiplex PCR, and TCRdb's table has in-frame clones only and misses some. The sample records nearly 80,000 clones, around 92% being singletons. This receptor was obtained from an adult with an advanced solid tumor such as melanoma, head and neck, liver or kidney cancer. The sequencing here drew on CD4+ or CD8+ T cells sorted from blood, taken in a trial of the OX40 agonist ivuxolimab. The V call is TRBV6-1, the J call TRBJ1-1; 7 bases fit TRBD1. The CDR3 loop is CASSDYDRERLGTEAFF. CDR3 bases: TGTGCCAGCAGTGACTACGACAGGGAGAGGCTGGGCACTGAAGCTTTCTTT.